This entry concerns a single TCR beta chain. Measured with immunoSEQ multiplex PCR; TCRdb has only the in-frame clones, and not every one. The sample lists 9,500 to 15,000 clones; roughly 73% were seen once. The CDR3 totals 16 residues. Per germline, CDR1 MDHEN and CDR2 SYDVKM. V was clipped by 6 bases and J by 0 bases, with 15 bases between them. These data belong to a study of T cells after somatic rescue of genetic block. The TCR comes from a boy under 18. The rearrangement joins TRBV28 to TRBJ1-5, with D maybe TRBD1 (6 bases). The sequenced sample consisted of peripheral blood mononuclear cells (PBMCs). The CDR3 nucleotides read TGTGCCAGCAGCCCTAACAGGGATGGTAGCAATCAGCCCCAGCATTTT. Its protein is CASSPNRDGSNQPQHF.